The present TCR beta chain was sequenced within a study of memory CD4+ T cells and cytomegalovirus serostatus. Study-wide context: Donors were healthy Belgian adults, under 10 CMV seropositive and around 23 seronegative.

From germline, CDR1 is MNHNS and CDR2 SASEGT. V gave up 7 bases and J gave up 4 bases; unmatched junction bases: 9. The CDR3 is 14 residues long. The sort gate was single viable CD3+CD4+CD8-CD45RO+ cells for memory CD4+ T cells. Findings and caveats of the study: Each of roughly 65 CMV-associated TCRbeta sequences occurred in one to five individuals.

With regard to this clone: As yet, its antigen is unknown.

Profiled with immunoSEQ multiplex PCR; TCRdb holds only in-frame clones, not every one. The sample consists of approximately 30,000 clones, approximately 76% of them appearing once. The chain employs TRBV6-1 and TRBJ1-2, with 7 bases that match TRBD1. The clonotype originates from an adult in good health and CMV-seronegative. Some clones in this sample may be carry-over from other donors' samples. Material for sequencing was memory CD4+ T cells from blood. CDR3 in DNA: TGTGCCAGCATCGGGGGGGGACAGTTCTATGGCTACACCTTC. Protein product: CASIGGGQFYGYTF.